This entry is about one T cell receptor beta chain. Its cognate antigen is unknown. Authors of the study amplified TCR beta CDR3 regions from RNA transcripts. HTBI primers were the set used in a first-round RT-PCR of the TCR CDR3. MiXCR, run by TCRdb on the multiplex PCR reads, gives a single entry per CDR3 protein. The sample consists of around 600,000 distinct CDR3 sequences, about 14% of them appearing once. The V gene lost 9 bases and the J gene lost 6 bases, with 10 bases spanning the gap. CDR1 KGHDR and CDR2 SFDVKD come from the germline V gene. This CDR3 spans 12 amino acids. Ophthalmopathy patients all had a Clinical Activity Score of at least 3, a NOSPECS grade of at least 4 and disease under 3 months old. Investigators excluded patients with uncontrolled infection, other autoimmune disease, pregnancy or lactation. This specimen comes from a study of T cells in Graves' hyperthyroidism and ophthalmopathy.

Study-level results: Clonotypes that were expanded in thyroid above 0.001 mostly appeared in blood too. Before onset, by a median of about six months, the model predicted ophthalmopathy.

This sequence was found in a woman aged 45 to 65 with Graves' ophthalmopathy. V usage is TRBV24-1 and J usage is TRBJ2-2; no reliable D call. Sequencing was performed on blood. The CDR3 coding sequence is TGTGCCACCCAAAGTCGAGCCGGGGAGCTGTTTTTT. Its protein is CATQSRAGELFF.